This T cell receptor (beta chain) is drawn from a study of human T cells and chemical hapten exposure. MiXCR, run by TCRdb on the RACE reads, gives a single entry per CDR3 protein. The profile covers some 94,000 distinct CDR3 sequences, with approximately 13% appearing a single time and roughly 2.1% taken by the ten largest. This clonotype has a handful of counts. Time point denoted: patch test 1, 2 weeks after DPC sensitization. The treatment was: therapeutic diphenylcyclopropenone sensitization with weekly scalp DPC. The germline V gene has CDR1 MDHEN and CDR2 SYDVKM. This CDR3 spans 12 amino acids. The V end lost 8 bases, the J end lost 3 bases, and 11 bases lay between the germline ends.

The starting material was whole blood, obtained in connection with sensitization to the hapten diphenylcyclopropenone (DPC). The sequence came from a woman in her 40s with alopecia areata. Some clones in this sample may be carry-over from other donors' samples. The V call is TRBV28, the J call TRBJ2-7; no definite D call. The CDR3 sequence is CASLLVRYEQYF. Written as DNA, the CDR3 is TGTGCCAGCCTTCTAGTCCGCTACGAGCAGTACTTC.